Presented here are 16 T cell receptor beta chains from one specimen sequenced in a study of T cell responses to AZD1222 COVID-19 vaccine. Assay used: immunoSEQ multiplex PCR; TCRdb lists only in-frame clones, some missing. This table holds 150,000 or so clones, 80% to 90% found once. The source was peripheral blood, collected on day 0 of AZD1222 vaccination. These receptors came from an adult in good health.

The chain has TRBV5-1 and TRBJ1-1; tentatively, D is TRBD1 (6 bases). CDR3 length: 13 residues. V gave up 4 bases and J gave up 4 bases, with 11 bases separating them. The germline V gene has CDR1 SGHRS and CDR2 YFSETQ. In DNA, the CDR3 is TGCGCCAGCAGCCGAGGAGGGGGCACTGAAGCTTTCTTT. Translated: CASSRGGGTEAFF.

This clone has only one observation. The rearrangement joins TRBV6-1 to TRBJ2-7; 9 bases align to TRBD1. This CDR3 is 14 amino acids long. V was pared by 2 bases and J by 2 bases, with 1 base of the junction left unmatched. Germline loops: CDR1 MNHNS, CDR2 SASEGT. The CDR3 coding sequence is TGTGCCAGCAGTGAAAGACAGGGGGCCTACGAGCAGTACTTC. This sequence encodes CASSERQGAYEQYF.

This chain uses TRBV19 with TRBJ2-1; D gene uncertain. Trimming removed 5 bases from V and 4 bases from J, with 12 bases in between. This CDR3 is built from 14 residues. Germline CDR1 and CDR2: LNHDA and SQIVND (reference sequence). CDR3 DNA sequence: TGTGCCAGTAGTGCAGGACGTCAATACAATGAGCAGTTCTTC. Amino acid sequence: CASSAGRQYNEQFF.

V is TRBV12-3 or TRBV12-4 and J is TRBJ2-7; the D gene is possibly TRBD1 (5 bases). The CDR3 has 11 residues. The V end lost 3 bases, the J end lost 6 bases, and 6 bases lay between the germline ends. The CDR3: CASSFRGEQYF. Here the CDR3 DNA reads TGTGCCAGCAGTTTTAGGGGCGAGCAGTACTTC.

The CDR3 DNA sequence: TGCGCCAGCAGTGAGGACCCAAGAGAGACCCAGTACTTC. Its translation: CASSEDPRETQYF. V is TRBV10-1 and J is TRBJ2-5; D uncertain. Germline CDR1 reads WNHNN; CDR2 reads SYGVQD (reference sequence). Trimming shortened V by 2 bases and J by 4 bases, and 8 bases separated the two germline ends. CDR3 size: 13 residues.

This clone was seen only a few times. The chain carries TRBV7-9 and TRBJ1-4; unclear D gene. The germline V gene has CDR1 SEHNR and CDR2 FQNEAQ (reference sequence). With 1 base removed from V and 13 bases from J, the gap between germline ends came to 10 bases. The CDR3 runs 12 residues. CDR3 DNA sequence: TGTGCCAGCAGCTTAGGAGCGGGAGCACTGTTTTTT. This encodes CASSLGAGALFF.

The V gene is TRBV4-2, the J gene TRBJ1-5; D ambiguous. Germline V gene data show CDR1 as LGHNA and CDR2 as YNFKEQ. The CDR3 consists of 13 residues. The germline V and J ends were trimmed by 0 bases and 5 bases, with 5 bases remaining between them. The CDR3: CASSQEPHQPQHF. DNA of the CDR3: TGTGCCAGCAGCCAAGAACCCCATCAGCCCCAGCATTTT.

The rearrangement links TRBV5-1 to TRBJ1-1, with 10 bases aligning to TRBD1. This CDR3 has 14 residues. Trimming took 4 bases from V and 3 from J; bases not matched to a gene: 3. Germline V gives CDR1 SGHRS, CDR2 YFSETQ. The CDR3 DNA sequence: TGCGCCAGCAGCGCGGACAGGGGGGACACTGAAGCTTTCTTT. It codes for CASSADRGDTEAFF.

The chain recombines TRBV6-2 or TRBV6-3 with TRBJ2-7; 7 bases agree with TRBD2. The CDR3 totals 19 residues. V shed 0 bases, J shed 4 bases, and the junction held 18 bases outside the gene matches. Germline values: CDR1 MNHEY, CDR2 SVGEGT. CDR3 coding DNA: TGTGCCAGCAGTTACTCGGCGAGAATATTGGGGGGGAGTCGGTACGAGCAGTACTTC. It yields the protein CASSYSARILGGSRYEQYF.

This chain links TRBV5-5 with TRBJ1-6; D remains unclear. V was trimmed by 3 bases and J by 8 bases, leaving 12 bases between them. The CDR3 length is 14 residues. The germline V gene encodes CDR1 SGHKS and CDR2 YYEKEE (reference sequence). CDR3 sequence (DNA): TGTGCCAGCAGCTCGTCCCCAGTGGATTCACCCCTCCACTTT. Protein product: CASSSSPVDSPLHF. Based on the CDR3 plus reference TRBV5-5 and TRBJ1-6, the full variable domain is DAGVTQSPTHLIKTRGQQVTLRCSPISGHKSVSWYQQVLGQGPQFIFQYYEKEERGRGNFPDRFSARQFPNYSSELNVNALLLGDSALYLCASSSSPVDSPLHFGNGTRLTVT.

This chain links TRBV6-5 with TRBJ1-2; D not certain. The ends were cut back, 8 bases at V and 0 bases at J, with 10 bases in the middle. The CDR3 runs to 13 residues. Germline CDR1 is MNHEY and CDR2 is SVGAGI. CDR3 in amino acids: CASAAGTNYGYTF. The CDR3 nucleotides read TGTGCCAGCGCGGCGGGGACTAACTATGGCTACACCTTC.

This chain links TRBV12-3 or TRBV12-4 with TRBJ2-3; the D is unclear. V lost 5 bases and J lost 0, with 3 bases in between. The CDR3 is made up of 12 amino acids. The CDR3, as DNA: TGTGCCAGCAGTACCAGCACAGATACGCAGTATTTT. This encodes CASSTSTDTQYF.

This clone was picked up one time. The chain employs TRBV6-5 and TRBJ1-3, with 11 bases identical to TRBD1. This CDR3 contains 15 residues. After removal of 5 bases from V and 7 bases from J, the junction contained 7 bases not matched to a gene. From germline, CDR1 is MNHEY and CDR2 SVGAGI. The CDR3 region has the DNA TGTGCCAGCAGTCGGGACAGGGGGGAGAGGAACACCATATATTTT. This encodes CASSRDRGERNTIYF.

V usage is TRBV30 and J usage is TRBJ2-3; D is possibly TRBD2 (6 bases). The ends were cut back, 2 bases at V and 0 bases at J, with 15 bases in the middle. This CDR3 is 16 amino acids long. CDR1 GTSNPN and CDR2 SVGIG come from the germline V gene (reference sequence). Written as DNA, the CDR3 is TGTGCCTGGAGTAGGAACCGGGACTTTAGCACAGATACGCAGTATTTT. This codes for CAWSRNRDFSTDTQYF.

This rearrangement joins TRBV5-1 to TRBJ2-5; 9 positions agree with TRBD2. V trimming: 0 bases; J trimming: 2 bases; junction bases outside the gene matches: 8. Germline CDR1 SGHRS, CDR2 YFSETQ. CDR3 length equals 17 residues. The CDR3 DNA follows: TGCGCCAGCAGCTTGGACCCTAGCGGGATAAGGCAAGAGACCCAGTACTTC. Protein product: CASSLDPSGIRQETQYF.

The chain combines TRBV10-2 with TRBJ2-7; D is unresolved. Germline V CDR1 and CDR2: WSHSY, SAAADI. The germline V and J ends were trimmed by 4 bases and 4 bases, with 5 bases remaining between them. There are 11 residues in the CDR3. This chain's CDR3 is CASSVRYEQYF. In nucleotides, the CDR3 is TGCGCCAGCAGTGTCCGATACGAGCAGTACTTC.